The clone carrying this T cell receptor (beta chain) came up a few times. The antigen is not known. The CDR3 has 15 residues. The V and J ends lost 2 bases and 5 bases, in that order; junction bases with no gene match: 8. Germline-derived CDR1 and CDR2 are SGHNT and YYREEE (reference sequence). This sample stems from a study of beta chain features in type 1 diabetes. Study-wide findings and caveats: Type 1 diabetes patients had TCRB CDR3s that were shorter (moderately but significantly so) in all four CD4+ subsets.

Expressed TCRB transcripts were sequenced after all isolated RNA was converted to cDNA. Only in-frame clones appear in the TCRdb table, and some are missing; sequencing was by immunoSEQ multiplex PCR. This sample has some 160,000 clones, with around 8.6% found just once. Sample: central memory CD4+ T cells from blood. V usage is TRBV5-4 and J usage is TRBJ2-7; 9 positions agree with TRBD1. This receptor was taken from a woman under 30 with type 1 diabetes. CDR3 loop: CASSLPGQGSHEQYF. In nucleotides, the CDR3 is TGTGCCAGCAGCTTACCGGGACAGGGCAGCCACGAGCAGTACTTC.